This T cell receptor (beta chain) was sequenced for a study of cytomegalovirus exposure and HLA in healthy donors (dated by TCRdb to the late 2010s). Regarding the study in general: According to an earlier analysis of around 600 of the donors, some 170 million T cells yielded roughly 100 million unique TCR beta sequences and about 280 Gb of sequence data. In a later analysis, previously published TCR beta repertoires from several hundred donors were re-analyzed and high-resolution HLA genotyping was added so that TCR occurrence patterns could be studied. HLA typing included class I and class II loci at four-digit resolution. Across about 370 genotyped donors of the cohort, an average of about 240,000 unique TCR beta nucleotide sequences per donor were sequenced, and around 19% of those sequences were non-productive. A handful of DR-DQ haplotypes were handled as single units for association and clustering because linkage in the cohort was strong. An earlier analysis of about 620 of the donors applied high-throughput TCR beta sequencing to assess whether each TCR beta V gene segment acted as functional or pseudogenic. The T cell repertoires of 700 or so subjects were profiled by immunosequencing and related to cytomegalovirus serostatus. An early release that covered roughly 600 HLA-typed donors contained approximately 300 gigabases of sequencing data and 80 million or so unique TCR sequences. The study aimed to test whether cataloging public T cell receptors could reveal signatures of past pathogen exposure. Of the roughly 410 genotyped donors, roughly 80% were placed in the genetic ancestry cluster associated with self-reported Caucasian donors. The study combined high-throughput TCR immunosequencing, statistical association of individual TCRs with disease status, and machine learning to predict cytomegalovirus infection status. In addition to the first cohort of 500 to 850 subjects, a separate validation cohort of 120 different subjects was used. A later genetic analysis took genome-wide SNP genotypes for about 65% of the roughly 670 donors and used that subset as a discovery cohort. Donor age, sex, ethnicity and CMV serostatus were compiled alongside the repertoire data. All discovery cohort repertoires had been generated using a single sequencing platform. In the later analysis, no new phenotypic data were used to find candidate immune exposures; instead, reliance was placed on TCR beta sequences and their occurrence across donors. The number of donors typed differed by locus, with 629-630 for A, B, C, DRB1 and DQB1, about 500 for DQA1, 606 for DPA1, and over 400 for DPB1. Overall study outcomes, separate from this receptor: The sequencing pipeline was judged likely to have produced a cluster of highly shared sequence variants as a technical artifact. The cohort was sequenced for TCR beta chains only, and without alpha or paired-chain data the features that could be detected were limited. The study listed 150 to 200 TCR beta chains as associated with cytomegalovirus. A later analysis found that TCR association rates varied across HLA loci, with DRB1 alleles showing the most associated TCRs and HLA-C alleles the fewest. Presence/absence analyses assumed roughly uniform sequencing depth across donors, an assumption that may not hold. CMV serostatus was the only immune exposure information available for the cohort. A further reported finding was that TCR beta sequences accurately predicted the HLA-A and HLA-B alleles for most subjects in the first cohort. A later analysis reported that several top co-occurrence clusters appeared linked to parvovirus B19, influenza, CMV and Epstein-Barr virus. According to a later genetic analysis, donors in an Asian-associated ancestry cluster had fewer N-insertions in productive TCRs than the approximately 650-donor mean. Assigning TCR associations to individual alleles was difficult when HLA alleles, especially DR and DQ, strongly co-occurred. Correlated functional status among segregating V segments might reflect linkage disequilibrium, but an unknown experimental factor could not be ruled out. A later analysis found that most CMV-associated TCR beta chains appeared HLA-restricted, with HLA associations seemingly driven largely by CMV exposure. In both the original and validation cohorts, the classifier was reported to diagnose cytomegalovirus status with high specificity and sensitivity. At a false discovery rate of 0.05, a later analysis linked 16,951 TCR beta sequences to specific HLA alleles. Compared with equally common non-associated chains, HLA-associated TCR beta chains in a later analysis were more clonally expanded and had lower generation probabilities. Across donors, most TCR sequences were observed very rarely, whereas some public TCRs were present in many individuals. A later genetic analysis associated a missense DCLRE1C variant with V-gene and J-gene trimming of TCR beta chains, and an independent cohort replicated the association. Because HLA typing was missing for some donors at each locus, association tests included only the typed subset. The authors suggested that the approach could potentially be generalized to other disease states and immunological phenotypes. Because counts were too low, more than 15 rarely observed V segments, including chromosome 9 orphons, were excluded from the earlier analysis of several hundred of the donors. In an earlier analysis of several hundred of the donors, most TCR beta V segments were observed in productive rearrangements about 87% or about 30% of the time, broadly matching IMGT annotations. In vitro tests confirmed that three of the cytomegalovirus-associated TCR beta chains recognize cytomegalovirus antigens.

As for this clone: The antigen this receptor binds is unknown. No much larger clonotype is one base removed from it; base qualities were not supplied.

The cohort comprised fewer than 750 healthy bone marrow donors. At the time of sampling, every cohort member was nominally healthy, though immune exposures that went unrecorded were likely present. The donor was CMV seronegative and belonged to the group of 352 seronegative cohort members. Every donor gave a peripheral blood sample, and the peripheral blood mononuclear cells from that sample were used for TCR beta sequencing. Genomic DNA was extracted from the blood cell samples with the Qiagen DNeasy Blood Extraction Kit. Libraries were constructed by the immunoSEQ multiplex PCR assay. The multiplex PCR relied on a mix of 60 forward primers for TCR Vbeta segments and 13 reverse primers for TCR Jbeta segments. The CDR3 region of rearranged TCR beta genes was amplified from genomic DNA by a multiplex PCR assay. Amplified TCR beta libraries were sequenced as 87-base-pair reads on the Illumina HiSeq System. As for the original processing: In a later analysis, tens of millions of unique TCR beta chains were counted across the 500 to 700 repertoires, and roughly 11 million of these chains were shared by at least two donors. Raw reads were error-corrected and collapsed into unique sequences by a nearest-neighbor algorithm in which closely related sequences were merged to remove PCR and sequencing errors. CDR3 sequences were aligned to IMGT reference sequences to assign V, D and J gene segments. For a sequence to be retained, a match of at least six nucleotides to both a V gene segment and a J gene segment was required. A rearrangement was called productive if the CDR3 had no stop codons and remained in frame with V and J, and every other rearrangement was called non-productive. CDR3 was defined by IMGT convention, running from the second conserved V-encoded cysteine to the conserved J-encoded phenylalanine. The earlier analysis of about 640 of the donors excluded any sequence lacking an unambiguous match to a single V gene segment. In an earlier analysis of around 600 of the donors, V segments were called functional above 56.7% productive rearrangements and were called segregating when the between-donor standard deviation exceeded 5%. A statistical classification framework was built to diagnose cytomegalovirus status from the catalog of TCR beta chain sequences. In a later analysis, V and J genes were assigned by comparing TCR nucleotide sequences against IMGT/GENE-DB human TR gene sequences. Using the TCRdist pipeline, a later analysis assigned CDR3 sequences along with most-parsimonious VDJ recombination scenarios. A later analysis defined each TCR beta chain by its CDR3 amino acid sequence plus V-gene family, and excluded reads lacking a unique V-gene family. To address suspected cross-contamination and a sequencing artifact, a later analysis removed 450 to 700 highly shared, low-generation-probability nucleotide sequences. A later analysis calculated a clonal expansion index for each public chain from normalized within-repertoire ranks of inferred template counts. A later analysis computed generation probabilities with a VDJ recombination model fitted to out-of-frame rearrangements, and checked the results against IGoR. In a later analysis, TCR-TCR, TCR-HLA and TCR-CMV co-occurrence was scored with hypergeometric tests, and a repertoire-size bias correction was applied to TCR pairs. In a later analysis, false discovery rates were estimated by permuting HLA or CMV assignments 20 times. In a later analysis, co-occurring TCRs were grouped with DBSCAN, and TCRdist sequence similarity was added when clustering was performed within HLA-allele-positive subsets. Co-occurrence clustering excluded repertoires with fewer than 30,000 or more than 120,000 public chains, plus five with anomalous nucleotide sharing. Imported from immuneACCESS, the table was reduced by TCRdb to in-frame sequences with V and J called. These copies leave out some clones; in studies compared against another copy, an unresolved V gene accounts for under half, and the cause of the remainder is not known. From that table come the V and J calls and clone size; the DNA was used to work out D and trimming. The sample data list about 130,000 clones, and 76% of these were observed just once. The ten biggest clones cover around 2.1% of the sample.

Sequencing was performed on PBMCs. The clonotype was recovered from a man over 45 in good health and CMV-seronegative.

The CDR3 reads CASQQGLEQYF. At the DNA level, the sequence is TGTGCCAGCCAACAGGGGTTGGAGCAGTACTTC. The sequence links TRBV6-1 to TRBJ2-7, with TRBD1 identical over 7 junction bases. There are 11 amino acids in the CDR3, from cysteine to phenylalanine inclusive. CDR3 DNA is the only sequence kept; it has 33 bases, read in frame from the first base. The germline V gene supplies CDR1 MNHNS and CDR2 SASEGT. Trimmed from V: 8 bases; trimmed from J: 7 bases; junction bases lacking a gene match: 5.